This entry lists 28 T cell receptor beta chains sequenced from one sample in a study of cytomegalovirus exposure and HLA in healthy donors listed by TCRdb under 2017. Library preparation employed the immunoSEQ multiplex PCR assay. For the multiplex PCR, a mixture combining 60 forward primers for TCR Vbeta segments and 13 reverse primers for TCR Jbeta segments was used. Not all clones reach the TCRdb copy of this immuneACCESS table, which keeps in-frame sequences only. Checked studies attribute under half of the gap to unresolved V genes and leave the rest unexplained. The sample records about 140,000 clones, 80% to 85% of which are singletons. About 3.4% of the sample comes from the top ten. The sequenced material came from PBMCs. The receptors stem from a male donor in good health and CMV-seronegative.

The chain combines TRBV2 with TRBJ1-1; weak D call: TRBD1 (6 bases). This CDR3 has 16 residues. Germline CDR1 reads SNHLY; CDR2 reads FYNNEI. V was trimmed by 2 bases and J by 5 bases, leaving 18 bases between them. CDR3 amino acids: CASSEREAGAGTEAFF. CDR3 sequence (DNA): TGTGCCAGCAGTGAAAGAGAGGCAGGGGCAGGGACTGAAGCTTTCTTT.

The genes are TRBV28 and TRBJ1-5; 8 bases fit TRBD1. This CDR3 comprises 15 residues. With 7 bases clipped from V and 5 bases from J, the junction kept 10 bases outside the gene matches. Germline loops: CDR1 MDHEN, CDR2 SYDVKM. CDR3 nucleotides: TGTGCCAGCACTCTCGACAGGGGCGGCTATCAGCCCCAGCATTTT. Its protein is CASTLDRGGYQPQHF.

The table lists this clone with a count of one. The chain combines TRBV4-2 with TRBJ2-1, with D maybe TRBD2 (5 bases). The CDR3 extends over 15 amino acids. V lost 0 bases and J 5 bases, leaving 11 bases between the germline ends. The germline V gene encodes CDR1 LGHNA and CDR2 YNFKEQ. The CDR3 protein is CASSQELGGHNEQFF. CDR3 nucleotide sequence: TGTGCCAGCAGCCAAGAATTAGGAGGACACAATGAGCAGTTCTTC.

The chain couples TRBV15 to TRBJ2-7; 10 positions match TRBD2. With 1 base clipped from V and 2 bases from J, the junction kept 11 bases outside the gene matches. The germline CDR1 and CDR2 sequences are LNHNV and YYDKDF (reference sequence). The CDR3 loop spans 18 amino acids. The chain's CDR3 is CATSRVEAGGPNPYEQYF. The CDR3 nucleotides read TGTGCCACCAGCAGAGTTGAAGCGGGAGGGCCAAACCCCTACGAGCAGTACTTC.

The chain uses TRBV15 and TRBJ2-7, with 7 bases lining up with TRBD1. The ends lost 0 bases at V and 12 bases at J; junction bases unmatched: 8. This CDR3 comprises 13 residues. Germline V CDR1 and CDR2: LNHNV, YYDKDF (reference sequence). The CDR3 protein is CATSRDPTGVPYF. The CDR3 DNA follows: TGTGCCACCAGCAGAGATCCAACAGGGGTGCCGTACTTC.

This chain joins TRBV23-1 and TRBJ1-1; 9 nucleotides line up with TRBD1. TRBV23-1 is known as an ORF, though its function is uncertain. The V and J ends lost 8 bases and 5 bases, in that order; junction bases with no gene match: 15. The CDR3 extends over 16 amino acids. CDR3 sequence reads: CASQTSTGGVWTEAFF. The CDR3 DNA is TGCGCCAGCCAAACTTCCACAGGGGGCGTTTGGACTGAAGCTTTCTTT.

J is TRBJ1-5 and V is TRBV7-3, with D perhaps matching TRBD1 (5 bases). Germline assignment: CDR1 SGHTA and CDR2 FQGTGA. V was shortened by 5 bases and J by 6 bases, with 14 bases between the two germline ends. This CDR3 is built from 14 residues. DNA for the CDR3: TGTGCCAGCAGCGAGGCACTCAGGGTTCAGCCCCAGCATTTT. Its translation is CASSEALRVQPQHF.

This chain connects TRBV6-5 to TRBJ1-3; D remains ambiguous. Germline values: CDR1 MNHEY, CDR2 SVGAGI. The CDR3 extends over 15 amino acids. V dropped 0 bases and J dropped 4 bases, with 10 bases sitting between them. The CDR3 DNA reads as TGTGCCAGCAGTTACTCCAGCCAGGCCGGAAACACCATATATTTT. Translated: CASSYSSQAGNTIYF.

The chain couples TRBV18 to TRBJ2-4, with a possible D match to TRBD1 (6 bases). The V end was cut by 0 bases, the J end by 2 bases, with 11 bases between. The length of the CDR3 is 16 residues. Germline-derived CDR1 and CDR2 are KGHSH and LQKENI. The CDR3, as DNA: TGTGCCAGCTCACCACCGACAGGAGTCCCCAAAAACATTCAGTACTTC. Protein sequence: CASSPPTGVPKNIQYF.

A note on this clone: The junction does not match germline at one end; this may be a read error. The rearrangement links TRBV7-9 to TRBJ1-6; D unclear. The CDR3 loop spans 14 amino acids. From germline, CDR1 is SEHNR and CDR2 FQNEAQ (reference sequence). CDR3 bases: TGTTCCAGCAGCCCAGACACGAATAATTCACCCCTCCACTTT. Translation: CSSSPDTNNSPLHF.

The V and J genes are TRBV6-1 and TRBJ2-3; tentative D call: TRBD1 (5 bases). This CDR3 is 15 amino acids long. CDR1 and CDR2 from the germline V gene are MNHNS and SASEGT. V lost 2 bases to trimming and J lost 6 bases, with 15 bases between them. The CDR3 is CASSEWTRAGDTQYF. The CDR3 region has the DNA TGTGCCAGCAGTGAATGGACACGGGCCGGGGATACGCAGTATTTT.

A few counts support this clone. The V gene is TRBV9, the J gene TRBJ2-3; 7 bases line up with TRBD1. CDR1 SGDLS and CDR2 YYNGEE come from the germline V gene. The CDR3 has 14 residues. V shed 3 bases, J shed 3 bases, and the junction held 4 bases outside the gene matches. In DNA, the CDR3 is TGTGCCAGCAGCGCTAGGGACAGTACAGATACGCAGTATTTT. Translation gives CASSARDSTDTQYF.

CDR3 DNA sequence: TGTGCCAGCTCACGGACTGGGGCTGGAAACACCATATATTTT. Translation: CASSRTGAGNTIYF. V gene TRBV18 combines with J gene TRBJ1-3, with unresolved D. The CDR3 is made up of 14 amino acids. Per the germline V gene, CDR1 is KGHSH and CDR2 is LQKENI. V lost 4 bases and J lost 2, with 9 bases in between. Full variable domain (outside the CDR3, taken from reference TRBV18 and TRBJ1-3): NAGVMQNPRHLVRRRGQEARLRCSPMKGHSHVYWYRQLPEEGLKFMVYLQKENIIDESGMPKERFSAEFPKEGPSILRIQQVVRGDSAAYFCASSRTGAGNTIYFGEGSWLTVV.

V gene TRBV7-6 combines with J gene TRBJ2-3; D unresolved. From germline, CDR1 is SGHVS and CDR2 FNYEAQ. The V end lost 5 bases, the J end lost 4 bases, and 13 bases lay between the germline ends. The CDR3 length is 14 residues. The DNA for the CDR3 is TGTGCCAGCAGCCACGGGTACGGGTCAGATACGCAGTATTTT. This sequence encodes CASSHGYGSDTQYF. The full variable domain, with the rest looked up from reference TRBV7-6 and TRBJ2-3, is GAGVSQSPRYKVTKRGQDVALRCDPISGHVSLYWYRQALGQGPEFLTYFNYEAQQDKSGLPNDRFSAERPEGSISTLTIQRTEQRDSAMYRCASSHGYGSDTQYFGPGTRLTVL.

In DNA, the CDR3 is TGTGCCAGCAGCCAAGACAGGGGGTTTAATGGCTACACCTTC. It specifies CASSQDRGFNGYTF. The V call is TRBV14, the J call TRBJ1-2; 7 nucleotides align to TRBD1. The germline CDR1 and CDR2 sequences are SGHDN and FVKESK. This CDR3 spans 14 amino acids. V trimming: 0 bases; J trimming: 6 bases; junction bases outside the gene matches: 4.

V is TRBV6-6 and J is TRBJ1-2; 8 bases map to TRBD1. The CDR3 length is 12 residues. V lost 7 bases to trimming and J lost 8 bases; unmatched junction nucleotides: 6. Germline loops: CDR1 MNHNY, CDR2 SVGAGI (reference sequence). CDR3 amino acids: CASTDRVLGYTF. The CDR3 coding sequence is TGTGCCAGCACGGACAGGGTCTTAGGCTACACCTTC.

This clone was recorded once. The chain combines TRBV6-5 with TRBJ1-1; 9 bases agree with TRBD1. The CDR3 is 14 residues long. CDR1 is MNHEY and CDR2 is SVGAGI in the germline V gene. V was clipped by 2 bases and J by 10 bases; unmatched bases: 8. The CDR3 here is CASSYGTGWVGAFF. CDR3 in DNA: TGTGCCAGCAGTTACGGGACAGGGTGGGTCGGAGCTTTCTTT.

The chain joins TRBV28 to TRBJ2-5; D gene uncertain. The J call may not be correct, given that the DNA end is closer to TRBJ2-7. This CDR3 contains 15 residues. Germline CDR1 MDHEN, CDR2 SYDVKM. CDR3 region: CASAYLLGYHYEQYF. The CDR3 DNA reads TGTGCCAGCGCTTACCTCTTAGGTTACCACTACGAGCAGTACTTC.

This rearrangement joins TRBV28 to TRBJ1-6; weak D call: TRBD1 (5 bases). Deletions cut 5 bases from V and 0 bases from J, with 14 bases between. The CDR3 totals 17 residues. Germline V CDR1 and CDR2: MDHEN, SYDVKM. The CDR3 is CASSAATDSSYNSPLHF. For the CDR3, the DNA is TGTGCCAGCAGTGCCGCGACAGATAGCTCCTATAATTCACCCCTCCACTTT.

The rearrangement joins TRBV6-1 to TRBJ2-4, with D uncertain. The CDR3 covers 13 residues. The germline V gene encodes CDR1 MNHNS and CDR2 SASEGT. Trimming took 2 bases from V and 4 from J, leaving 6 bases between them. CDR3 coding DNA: TGTGCCAGCAGTGAAACCGGGAAAAACATTCAGTACTTC. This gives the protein CASSETGKNIQYF.

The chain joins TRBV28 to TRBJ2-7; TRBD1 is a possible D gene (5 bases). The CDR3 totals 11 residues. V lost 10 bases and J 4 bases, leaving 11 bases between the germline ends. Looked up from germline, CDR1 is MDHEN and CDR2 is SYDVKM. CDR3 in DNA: TGTGCCACAGGGTTCATATACGAGCAGTACTTC. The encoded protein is CATGFIYEQYF.

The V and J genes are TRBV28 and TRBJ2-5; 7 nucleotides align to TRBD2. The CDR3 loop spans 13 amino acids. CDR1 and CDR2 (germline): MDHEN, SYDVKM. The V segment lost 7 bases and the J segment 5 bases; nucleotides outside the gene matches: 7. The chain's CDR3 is CASTLEGGETQYF. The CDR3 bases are TGTGCCAGCACCCTCGAGGGAGGGGAGACCCAGTACTTC.

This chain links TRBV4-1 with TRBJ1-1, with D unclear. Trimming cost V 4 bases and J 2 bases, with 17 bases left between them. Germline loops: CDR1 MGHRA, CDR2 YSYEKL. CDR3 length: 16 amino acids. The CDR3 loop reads CASSLAAEYLNTEAFF. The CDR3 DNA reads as TGCGCCAGCAGCCTAGCGGCAGAGTACCTAAACACTGAAGCTTTCTTT.

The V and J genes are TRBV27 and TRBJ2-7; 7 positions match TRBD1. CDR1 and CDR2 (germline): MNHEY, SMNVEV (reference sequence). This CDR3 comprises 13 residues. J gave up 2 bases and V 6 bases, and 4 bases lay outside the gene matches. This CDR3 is CASSSDRAYEQYF. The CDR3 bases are TGTGCCAGCAGCTCCGACAGGGCCTACGAGCAGTACTTC.

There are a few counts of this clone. The CDR3 nucleotides read TGTGCCAGCAAGGGGGCGGGAAAGGGTCAGCCCCAGCATTTT. This translates into CASKGAGKGQPQHF. The rearrangement links TRBV28 to TRBJ1-5; 7 nucleotides align to TRBD1. The CDR3 contains 14 residues. CDR1 and CDR2 (germline): MDHEN, SYDVKM. The V gene end was trimmed by 7 bases and the J gene end by 6 bases; junction bases not matched to a gene: 9.

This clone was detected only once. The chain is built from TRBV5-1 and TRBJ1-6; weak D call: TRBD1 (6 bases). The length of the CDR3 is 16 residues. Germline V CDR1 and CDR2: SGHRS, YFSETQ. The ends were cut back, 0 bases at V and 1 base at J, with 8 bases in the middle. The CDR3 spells CASSLVQGSYNSPLHF. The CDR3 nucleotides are TGCGCCAGCAGCTTGGTACAGGGTTCCTATAATTCACCCCTCCACTTT.

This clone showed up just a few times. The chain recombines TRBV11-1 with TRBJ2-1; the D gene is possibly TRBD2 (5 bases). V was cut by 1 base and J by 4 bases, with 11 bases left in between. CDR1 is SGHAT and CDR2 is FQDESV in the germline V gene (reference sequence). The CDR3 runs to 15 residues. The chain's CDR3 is CASSLEVGLYNEQFF. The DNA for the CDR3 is TGTGCCAGCAGCTTAGAAGTCGGACTTTACAATGAGCAGTTCTTC. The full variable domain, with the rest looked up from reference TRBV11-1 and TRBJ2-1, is EAEVAQSPRYKITEKSQAVAFWCDPISGHATLYWYRQILGQGPELLVQFQDESVVDDSQLPKDRFSAERLKGVDSTLKIQPAELGDSAMYLCASSLEVGLYNEQFFGPGTRLTVL.

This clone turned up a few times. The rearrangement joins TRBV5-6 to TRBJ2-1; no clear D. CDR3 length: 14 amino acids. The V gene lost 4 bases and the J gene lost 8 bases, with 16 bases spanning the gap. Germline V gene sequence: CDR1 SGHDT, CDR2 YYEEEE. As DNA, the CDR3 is TGTGCCAGCAGCCCTACCGATCGCGTCCATGAGCAGTTCTTC. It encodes CASSPTDRVHEQFF.